This is a list of T cell receptor beta chains from one sample in a study of control samples from healthy donors and cancer patients. Some clones are missing from TCRdb's copy, which holds only in-frame ones; the method was immunoSEQ multiplex PCR. The profile covers 97,000 or so clones, with 92% appearing a single time and 2% to 2.5% taken by the ten largest. The sequenced sample consisted of blood. The receptors derive from a woman aged 18-29 years in good health. The conserved cysteine and the conserved F or W are not part of the CDR3 here. D genes are given only for firm matches.

v_call,d_call,cdr3_aa
TRBV29-1,-,SFTPGSLVGEQF
TRBV19,TRBD1,ASSTGQGLYEQY
TRBV7-9,-,ASSLIWDGELF
TRBV19,TRBD2,AASSPDSGSHEQY
TRBV5-8,-,ASSLGRPGYT
TRBV20-1,-,SAGGAQH
TRBV6-4,-,ASGEQGNTGELF
TRBV4-2,TRBD1,ASSQGDRAYQPQH
TRBV6-5,TRBD1,ASLSTGKTGELF
TRBV7-8,-,ASSLAARFHQPQH